The sequence of this T cell receptor (beta chain) was determined in a study of CD8 T cells in ankylosing spondylitis. The study's findings and limits: Within peripheral blood, clones linked to disease were CD8+ and relatively rare. A motif of 7 or 8 highly homologous TCR beta variants was seen as apparently characteristic of ankylosing spondylitis blood.

TCRdb reprocessed the 5' RACE reads with MiXCR, giving one entry per CDR3 protein. The repertoire has about 350,000 distinct CDR3 sequences, approximately 20% of them found once; the top ten carry roughly 13%. This clonotype turned up a few times. The antigen remains undetermined. The receptor's source is a male donor with ankylosing spondylitis or in good health (not recorded which). Sequenced: blood, either unsorted or a sorted T cell fraction (not recorded which).

The chain's CDR3 is CSVEAWEGTEAFF. The CDR3 DNA sequence: TGCAGCGTTGAAGCCTGGGAGGGGACTGAAGCTTTCTTT. J is TRBJ1-1 and V is TRBV29-1, with D perhaps matching TRBD1 (5 bases). Germline loops: CDR1 SQVTM, CDR2 ANQGSEA. This CDR3 region has 13 residues. The V end lost 1 base, the J end lost 5 bases, and 11 bases lay between the germline ends.